This T cell receptor (beta chain) was obtained from a study of T-cell reconstitution after alpha-beta-depleted transplantation in children. Whole-study findings and limits: Several hundred graft clones that had expanded were reportedly the source of alpha-beta T cells about two months after transplant.

As it was prepared, the TCRbeta library received unique molecular identifiers. Each CDR3 protein is one row after TCRdb ran MiXCR on the PCR reads. The repertoire includes 580,000 or so distinct CDR3 sequences, around 23% of them detected once, and roughly an eighth sits in the top ten. Germline CDR1 LNHNV, CDR2 YYDKDF (reference sequence). This CDR3 region has 16 residues. V was pared by 1 base and J by 0 bases, with 7 bases between. This clonotype was observed at least ten times. Its antigen is as yet unknown. The clonotype comes from a boy under three years old who had a stem cell transplant for acute myeloid leukemia, so the T cells may come from the graft donor. Material: PBMCs, mostly from graft donor cells, obtained 360 days after TCRalphabeta/CD19-depleted stem cell transplant. The gene calls are TRBV15 and TRBJ2-6, with D unclear. CDR3 DNA sequence: TGTGCCACCAGCAGAGTCCTAAACTCTGGGGCCAACGTCCTGACTTTC. This translates into CATSRVLNSGANVLTF.